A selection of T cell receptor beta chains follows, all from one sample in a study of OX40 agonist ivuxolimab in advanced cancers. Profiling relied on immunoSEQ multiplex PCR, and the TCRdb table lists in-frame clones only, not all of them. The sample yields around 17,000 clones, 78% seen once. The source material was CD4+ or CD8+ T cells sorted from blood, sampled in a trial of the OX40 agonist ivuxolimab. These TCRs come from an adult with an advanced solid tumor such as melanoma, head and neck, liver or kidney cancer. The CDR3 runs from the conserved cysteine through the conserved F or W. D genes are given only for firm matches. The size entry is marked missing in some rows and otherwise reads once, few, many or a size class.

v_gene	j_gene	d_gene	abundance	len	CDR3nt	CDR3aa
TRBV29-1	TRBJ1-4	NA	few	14	TGCAGCGCGATGCAGGGTTTGGGTAATGAAAAACTGTTTTTT	CSAMQGLGNEKLFF
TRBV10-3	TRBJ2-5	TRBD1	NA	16	TGTGCCATCAGTGAGTCGCCACAGGGGGCTCAAGAGACCCAGTACTTC	CAISESPQGAQETQYF
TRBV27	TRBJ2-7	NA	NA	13	TGTGCCAGCAGTGAGGGTTACTCCTACGAGCAGTACTTC	CASSEGYSYEQYF
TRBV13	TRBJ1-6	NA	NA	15	TGTGCCAGCAGCCCTAACCTGGGTAATAATTCACCCCTCCACTTT	CASSPNLGNNSPLHF
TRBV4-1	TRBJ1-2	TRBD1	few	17	TGCGCCAGCAGCCAAGTACGGACAGGGGGACTCGGGGATGGCTACACCTTC	CASSQVRTGGLGDGYTF
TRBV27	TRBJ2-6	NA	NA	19	TGTGCCAGCAGTTCCCCCCGGAGAGGGGGATCCTCTGGGGCCAACGTCCTGACTTTC	CASSSPRRGGSSGANVLTF
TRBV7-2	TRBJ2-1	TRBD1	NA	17	TGTGCCAGCAGCCCCGGAGGGCGGGACAGGAGGTACAATGAGCAGTTCTTC	CASSPGGRDRRYNEQFF
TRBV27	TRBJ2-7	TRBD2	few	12	TGTGCCAGCATCTCACTAGCGGGGAGGAAGTACTTC	CASISLAGRKYF
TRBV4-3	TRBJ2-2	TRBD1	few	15	TGCGCCAGCAGCCCCTGGACAGGAGGTACCGGGGAGCTGTTTTTT	CASSPWTGGTGELFF
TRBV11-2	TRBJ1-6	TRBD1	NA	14	TGTGCCAGCAATCTTGGACAGGGGAGTTCACCCCTCCACTTT	CASNLGQGSSPLHF
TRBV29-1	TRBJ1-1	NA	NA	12	TGCAGCGTCCCGACCCGAGAGACTGAAGCTTTCTTT	CSVPTRETEAFF
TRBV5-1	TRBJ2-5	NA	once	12	TGCGCCAGCAGCTGGACACAAGAGACCCAGTACTTC	CASSWTQETQYF
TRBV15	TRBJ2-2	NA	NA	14	TGTGCCACCAGCACAACTATCCCCACCGGGGAGCTGTTTTTT	CATSTTIPTGELFF
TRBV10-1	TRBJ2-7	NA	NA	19	TGCGCCAGCAGTGAGTCGATGGTCAGGGGGCACGGGAGGGCCTACGAGCAGTACTTC	CASSESMVRGHGRAYEQYF
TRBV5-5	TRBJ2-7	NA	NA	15	TGTGCCAGCAGCTTGTACTTAGGGCTCTCCTACGAGCAGTACTTC	CASSLYLGLSYEQYF
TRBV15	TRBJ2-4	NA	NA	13	TGTGCCACCAGCAGAGAAGTAGTTAACATTCAGTACTTC	CATSREVVNIQYF
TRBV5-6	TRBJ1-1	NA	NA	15	TGTGCCAGCAGCTTGAGAGGGTCTTGGAACACTGAAGCTTTCTTT	CASSLRGSWNTEAFF
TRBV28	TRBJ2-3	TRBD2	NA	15	TGTGCCAGCAGTTTAAGCGGGACTGACACAGATACGCAGTATTTT	CASSLSGTDTDTQYF
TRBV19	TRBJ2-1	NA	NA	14	TGTGCCAGCCTTTCTTCGAGCTCCTACAATGAGCAGTTCTTC	CASLSSSSYNEQFF
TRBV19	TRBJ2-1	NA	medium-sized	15	TGTGCCAGTAGTGTCGGACTAAACGGATACAATGAGCAGTTCTTC	CASSVGLNGYNEQFF
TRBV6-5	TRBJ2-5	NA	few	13	TGTGCCAGCAGTTACGCAGGGGTTGAGACCCAGTACTTC	CASSYAGVETQYF
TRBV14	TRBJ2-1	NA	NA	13	TGTGCCAGCAGCCAATGGCGTTTCAATGAGCAGTTCTTC	CASSQWRFNEQFF
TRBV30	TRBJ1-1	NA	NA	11	TGTGCCTGGTGGATAGGCTCTGAAGCTTTCTTT	CAWWIGSEAFF
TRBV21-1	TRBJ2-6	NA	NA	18	TGTGCCAGCAGCAAGGTGGGAGGCCCCGGCTCTGGGGCCAACGTCCTGACTTTC	CASSKVGGPGSGANVLTF
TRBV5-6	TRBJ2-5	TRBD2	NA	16	TGTGCCAGCAGCCCGCCGACTAGCGGGAGCTCAGGGACCCAGTACTTC	CASSPPTSGSSGTQYF
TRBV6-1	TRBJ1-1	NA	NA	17	TGTGCCAGCAGTGACCGGGACACCTCATACCGGAACACTGAAGCTTTCTTT	CASSDRDTSYRNTEAFF
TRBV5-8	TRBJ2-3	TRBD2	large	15	TGTGCCAGCAGACCAGAGCGGGGCCACACAGATACGCAGTATTTT	CASRPERGHTDTQYF
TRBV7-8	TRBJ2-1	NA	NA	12	TGTGCCAGCAGCTTAATTTACAATGAGCAGTTCTTC	CASSLIYNEQFF
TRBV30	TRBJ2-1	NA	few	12	TGTGCCTGGAGTGTGGGAAACGCTGAGCAGTTCTTC	CAWSVGNAEQFF
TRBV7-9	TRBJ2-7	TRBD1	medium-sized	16	TGTGCCAGCAGCTTAGGGGGACAGGGGTTATGGAGCGAGCAGTACTTC	CASSLGGQGLWSEQYF
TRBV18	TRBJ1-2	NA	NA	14	TGTGCCAGCTCACCGGAGGGCCTTAACTATGGCTACACCTTC	CASSPEGLNYGYTF
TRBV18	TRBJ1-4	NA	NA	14	TGTGCCAGCTCACGGTCGGTTTTTAATGAAAAACTGTTTTTT	CASSRSVFNEKLFF
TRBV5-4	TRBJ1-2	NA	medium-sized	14	TGTGCCAGCAGCTTGGGTTACGCGCTCCATGGCTACACCTTC	CASSLGYALHGYTF
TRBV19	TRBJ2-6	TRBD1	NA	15	TGTGCCAGTAGTCCCGACAGGGCCGGGGCCAACGTCCTGACTTTC	CASSPDRAGANVLTF
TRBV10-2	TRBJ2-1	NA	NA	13	TGCGCCACCAGGGGGGGACGTTACAATGAGCAGTTCTTC	CATRGGRYNEQFF
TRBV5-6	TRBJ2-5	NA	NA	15	TGTGCCAGCAGCTTTCGGGGATCCCTCCAAGAGACCCAGTACTTC	CASSFRGSLQETQYF
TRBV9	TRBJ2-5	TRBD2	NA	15	TGTGCCAGCAGCTCCCCGACTAGCGGGAGAGAGACCCAGTACTTC	CASSSPTSGRETQYF
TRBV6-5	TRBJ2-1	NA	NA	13	TGTGCCAGCGCCCTGGCGGCGCTGAATGAGCAGTTCTTC	CASALAALNEQFF
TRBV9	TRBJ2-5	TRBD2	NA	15	TGTGCCAGCAGCGTAGCCGGGGGGATCCAAGAGACCCAGTACTTC	CASSVAGGIQETQYF
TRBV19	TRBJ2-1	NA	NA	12	TGTGCCAGTAGTATCGGGGGCAATGAGCAGTTCTTC	CASSIGGNEQFF
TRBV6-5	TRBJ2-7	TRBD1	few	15	TGTGCCAGCAGTTATGGGACAGGGGAAGTCTACGAGCAGTACTTC	CASSYGTGEVYEQYF
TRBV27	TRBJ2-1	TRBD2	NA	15	TGTGCCAGCAGTTCCCCCCCTAGCGGCCACAATGAGCAGTTCTTC	CASSSPPSGHNEQFF
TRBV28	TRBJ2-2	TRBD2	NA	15	TGTGCCAGCAGTTGGCCTAGCGGGAGCACCGGGGAGCTGTTTTTT	CASSWPSGSTGELFF
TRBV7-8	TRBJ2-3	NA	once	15	TGTGCCAGCAGCTTACTCGCGGAAGACACAGATACGCAGTATTTT	CASSLLAEDTDTQYF
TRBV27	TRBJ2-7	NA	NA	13	TGTGCCAGCAGTTTATCGTGGGGTTACGAGCAGTACTTC	CASSLSWGYEQYF
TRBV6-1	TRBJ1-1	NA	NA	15	TGTGCCAGCAGCCCCGGGACAACCATGAACACTGAAGCTTTCTTT	CASSPGTTMNTEAFF
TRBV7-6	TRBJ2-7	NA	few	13	TGTGCCAGCAGTGAGGGTTACTCCTACGAGCAGTACTTC	CASSEGYSYEQYF
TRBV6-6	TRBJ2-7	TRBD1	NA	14	TGTGCCAGCAGTTCCGGGACAGGGGGCCACGAGCAGTACTTC	CASSSGTGGHEQYF
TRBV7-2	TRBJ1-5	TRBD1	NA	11	TGTGCCAAACAGGGGAATCAGCCCCAGCATTTT	CAKQGNQPQHF